This is a list of T cell receptor beta chains from one sample in a study of T cells in Graves' hyperthyroidism and ophthalmopathy. One entry per CDR3 protein, called by TCRdb with MiXCR from the multiplex PCR reads. The data show under 450,000 distinct CDR3 sequences, about 18% seen once. Sequenced: blood. The receptors derive from a woman between 25 and 40 years old with Graves' hyperthyroidism that later progressed to Graves' ophthalmopathy. CDR3s include the opening cysteine and the closing phenylalanine or tryptophan. A D gene is named only where the DNA matches it firmly. The size entry is marked missing in some rows and otherwise reads once, few, many or a size class.

d_gene	abundance	j_gene	v_gene	CDR3nt	CDR3aa
.	many	TRBJ2-1	TRBV2	TGTGCCAGCAGAGTTCAATCCGGACGATTAAGACATGAGCAGTTCTTC	CASRVQSGRLRHEQFF
.	.	TRBJ1-2	TRBV6-1	TGTGTCAGCCTTGGAAATGACGGAGCAAAAAAAACTAACTATGGCTACACCTTC	CVSLGNDGAKKTNYGYTF
TRBD1	few	TRBJ2-7	TRBV27	TGTGCCAGCAGGGTGGACAGGGGGAACGAGCAGTACTTC	CASRVDRGNEQYF
.	many	TRBJ2-5	TRBV27	TGTGCCAGCAGTTTTGGGGGACAAGAGACCCAGTACTTC	CASSFGGQETQYF
.	many	TRBJ2-2	TRBV29-1	TGCAGCGTTGCCCCGACAGGAGAGACGAACACCGGGGAGCTGTTTTTT	CSVAPTGETNTGELFF
TRBD2	many	TRBJ2-3	TRBV2	TGTGCCAGCCGGGCCTCGGGGGGGAATACGCAGTATTTT	CASRASGGNTQYF
TRBD2	.	TRBJ2-1	TRBV6-2/TRBV6-3	TGTGCCAGCAGTCAGCGGGAAAACAATGAGCAGTTCTTC	CASSQRENNEQFF
TRBD2	few	TRBJ2-6	TRBV20-1	TGCAGTGCTGGGCGGGGGGGGCTTGGGGCCAACGTCCTGACTTTC	CSAGRGGLGANVLTF
.	many	TRBJ1-4	TRBV28	TGTGCCAGCAGTCCCAACCTACAGGGTTCTAAGGTCTGGGTAGAAAAACTGTTTTTT	CASSPNLQGSKVWVEKLFF
TRBD2	.	TRBJ2-1	TRBV10-2	TGCGCCAGCAGTGAGTCGCCCCAGGCTAGCGGAAGCTCCTACAATGAGCAGTTCTTC	CASSESPQASGSSYNEQFF
.	many	TRBJ1-6	TRBV6-1	TGTGCCACTGCATCGGGGGGATCGACTCTCGGCTCACCCCTCCACTTT	CATASGGSTLGSPLHF
TRBD1	.	TRBJ1-5	TRBV4-2	TGTGCCAGCAGCCAAACGACAGGGGAGGGCGGCCAGCCCCAGCATTTT	CASSQTTGEGGQPQHF
TRBD1	many	TRBJ1-5	TRBV4-1	TGCGCCAGCAGCCAAGAGATTACAGGGGGACGTTATAGCAATCAGCCCCAGCATTTT	CASSQEITGGRYSNQPQHF
.	many	TRBJ2-1	TRBV29-1	TGCAGCGTAGAGGGGATTCCCTACAATGAGCAGTTCTTC	CSVEGIPYNEQFF
TRBD1	many	TRBJ2-7	TRBV27	TGTGCCAGCAGTCTATTCGGGACAGGGTTGGACGAGCAGTACTTC	CASSLFGTGLDEQYF
.	many	TRBJ1-1	TRBV5-1	TGCGCCAGCAGCTTGTGGGGCCTGAACACTGAAGCTTTCTTT	CASSLWGLNTEAFF
TRBD2	many	TRBJ2-5	TRBV2	TGTGCCAGCAGTGGGGTAGCGGCGGGGGAAGAGACCCAGTACTTC	CASSGVAAGEETQYF
.	many	TRBJ1-1	TRBV20-1	TGCAGTGCTAGAGATGCCGGGAAGAACACTGAAGCTTTCTTT	CSARDAGKNTEAFF
TRBD2	many	TRBJ2-1	TRBV7-9	TGTGCCAGCAGACCGCTAGCGGGAGTGGGCAATGAGCAGTTCTTC	CASRPLAGVGNEQFF
.	.	TRBJ2-1	TRBV6-1	TGTGCCAGCAACCCCAACTACAATGAGCAGTTCTTC	CASNPNYNEQFF
TRBD1	many	TRBJ2-7	TRBV5-6	TGTGCCAGCAGCTCAGTCGACAGGGGAATTTACGAGCAGTACTTC	CASSSVDRGIYEQYF
TRBD2	.	TRBJ2-7	TRBV27	TGTGCCAGCAGTTATAGCGGGGCGCGCTACGAGCAGTACTTC	CASSYSGARYEQYF
TRBD1	few	TRBJ1-2	TRBV7-9	TGTGCCAGCAGCCTCTCCGGGACAGAAAATGGCTACACCTTC	CASSLSGTENGYTF
TRBD2	many	TRBJ2-3	TRBV7-2	TGTGCCAGCAGCTTGGTCGGCGGCGCTAGCGGGATTGGTACGCAGTATTTT	CASSLVGGASGIGTQYF
.	many	TRBJ2-1	TRBV7-6	TGTGCCAGCAGCCCTAGAGGCGCAGGGAGCAATGAGCAGTTCTTC	CASSPRGAGSNEQFF
TRBD1	many	TRBJ1-5	TRBV6-1	TGTGCCAGCAATCAGGGAGCTCCGGGACAGCTCTCGAATCAGCCCCAGCATTTT	CASNQGAPGQLSNQPQHF
.	.	TRBJ2-1	TRBV20-1	TGCAGTGCTAAGGACTTGACTGAGCAGTTCTTC	CSAKDLTEQFF
TRBD2	many	TRBJ2-2	TRBV27	TGTGCCAGCAGTTTAGGACTAGCCGTCGGGGAGCTGTTTTTT	CASSLGLAVGELFF
TRBD2	many	TRBJ2-1	TRBV18	TGTGCCAGCTCAACTTTACTAGCGGGAGAACACAATGAGCAGTTCTTC	CASSTLLAGEHNEQFF
.	many	TRBJ2-5	TRBV7-9	TGTGCCAGCACCCCAGGACGGTACCAAGAGACCCAGTACTTC	CASTPGRYQETQYF
.	many	TRBJ1-5	TRBV27	TGTGCCAGAAGACAACCGGGAGCCTATAGCAATCAGCCCCAGCATTTT	CARRQPGAYSNQPQHF
TRBD2	.	TRBJ2-7	TRBV5-1	TGCGCCAGCAGCTCATGGACTAGCGGGACTTACGAGCAGTACTTC	CASSSWTSGTYEQYF
.	many	TRBJ2-2	TRBV28	TGTGCCAGCACCGAGGGTCTCGGGGAGCTGTTTTTT	CASTEGLGELFF
.	.	TRBJ2-7	TRBV12-3/TRBV12-4	TGTGCCAGCAGTTTGTCCCCCTCCGAGCAGTACTTC	CASSLSPSEQYF
.	many	TRBJ1-6	TRBV3-1	TGTGCCAGCAGCCAGGGGTTGTCACCCCTCCACTTT	CASSQGLSPLHF
.	few	TRBJ1-1	TRBV14	TGTGCCAGCAGCCGGGATTCAGGGGTTATGAACACTGAAGCTTTCTTT	CASSRDSGVMNTEAFF
.	many	TRBJ2-1	TRBV3-1	TGTGCCAGCAGCCCCCGCAGGGTCTACAATGAGCAGTTCTTC	CASSPRRVYNEQFF
.	few	TRBJ2-7	TRBV11-2	TGTGCCAGCAGCTTAGGAGTGGGGCGCCCCTACGAGCAGTACTTC	CASSLGVGRPYEQYF
TRBD1	many	TRBJ2-3	TRBV11-2	TGTGCCAGCACCCCGTGGAAGACAGGGGCGTCTAGCACAGATACGCAGTATTTT	CASTPWKTGASSTDTQYF
TRBD2	many	TRBJ2-3	TRBV7-9	TGTGCCAGCAGCTTAGGGCTCGCGGCTAGCGGGAGGCGGGATACGCAGTATTTT	CASSLGLAASGRRDTQYF
TRBD2	.	TRBJ2-5	TRBV5-1	TGCGCCAGCAGCTTTGCCGGGGGGGCCTACGAGACCCAGTACTTC	CASSFAGGAYETQYF
TRBD2	many	TRBJ2-1	TRBV3-1	TGTGCCAGCAGCCAGGCTGTAACGGGAGGCCCCCGGGATATTTACAATGAGCAGTTCTTC	CASSQAVTGGPRDIYNEQFF
.	many	TRBJ2-7	TRBV6-1	TGTGCCAGCAGTGAAGCTTTGCGGTGGCGATTCTACGAGCAGTACTTC	CASSEALRWRFYEQYF
.	many	TRBJ1-2	TRBV12-3/TRBV12-4	TGTGCCAGCAGCTCCGTAGGGGATGGCTACACCTTC	CASSSVGDGYTF
.	few	TRBJ2-7	TRBV28	TGTGCCAGCACGACGGGTGGCACCTACGAGCAGTACTTC	CASTTGGTYEQYF
TRBD2	many	TRBJ2-5	TRBV11-2	TGTGCCAGCAGCGTCAGGACTAGCGGGAAACTGGAGACCCAGTACTTC	CASSVRTSGKLETQYF
.	.	TRBJ2-5	TRBV18	TGTGCCAGCTCAGGAACCGGGACCCAAATCGGGGAGACCCAGTACTTC	CASSGTGTQIGETQYF
TRBD1	.	TRBJ1-4	TRBV7-3	TGTGCCAGCAGCCCAGTCCTCCCCTCGGGGACAGTGGGTTCAACTAATGAAAAACTGTTTTTT	CASSPVLPSGTVGSTNEKLFF
TRBD2	many	TRBJ2-3	TRBV20-1	TGCAGTGCTAGGGATCCCGGGGGGACAGATACGCAGTATTTT	CSARDPGGTDTQYF
TRBD2	.	TRBJ2-2	TRBV5-1	TGCGCCAGCAGCTTGGCCGGTGGACTAGCGGGTACTTATGGGGAGCTGTTTTTT	CASSLAGGLAGTYGELFF
.	few	TRBJ2-7	TRBV20-1	TGCAGTGCCCCGTCCCCATCCGCCTCCTACGAGCAGTACTTC	CSAPSPSASYEQYF
.	many	TRBJ1-1	TRBV3-1	TGTGCCAGCAGCCAAGAGGCATCTACAACCGGTTTCTTT	CASSQEASTTGFF
TRBD2	.	TRBJ2-7	TRBV27	TGTGCCAGCAGTTTACGCAATCTAGCGGAAAGCTCCTACGAGCAGTACTTC	CASSLRNLAESSYEQYF
.	.	TRBJ1-1	TRBV5-1	TGCGCCAGCAGCTTGTTGGAGGGGATGAACACTGAAGCTTTCTTT	CASSLLEGMNTEAFF
.	many	TRBJ1-6	TRBV14	TGTGCCAGCAGCCAAGGAGCCGAAAACTATAATTCACCCCTCCACTTT	CASSQGAENYNSPLHF
TRBD1	.	TRBJ2-2	TRBV5-1	TGCGCCAGCAGCTTTAATGGTGGGACAGACACCGGGGAGCTGTTTTTT	CASSFNGGTDTGELFF
.	.	TRBJ2-1	TRBV2	TGTGCCAGCAGTGAACCGATTAGCGGAGCCTACAATGAGCAGTTCTTC	CASSEPISGAYNEQFF